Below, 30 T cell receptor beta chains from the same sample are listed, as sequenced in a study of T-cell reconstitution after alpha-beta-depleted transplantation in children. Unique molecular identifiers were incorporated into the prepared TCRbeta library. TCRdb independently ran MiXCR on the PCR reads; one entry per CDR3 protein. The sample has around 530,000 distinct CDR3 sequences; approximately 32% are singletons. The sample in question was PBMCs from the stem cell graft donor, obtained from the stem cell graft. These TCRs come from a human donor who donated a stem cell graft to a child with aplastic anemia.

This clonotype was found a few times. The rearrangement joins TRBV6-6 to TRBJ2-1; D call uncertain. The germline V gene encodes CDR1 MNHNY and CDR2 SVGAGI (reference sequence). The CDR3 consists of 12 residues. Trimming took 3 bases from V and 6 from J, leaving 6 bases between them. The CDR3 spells CASSYPSNEQFF. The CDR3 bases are TGTGCCAGCAGTTATCCGTCCAATGAGCAGTTCTTC.

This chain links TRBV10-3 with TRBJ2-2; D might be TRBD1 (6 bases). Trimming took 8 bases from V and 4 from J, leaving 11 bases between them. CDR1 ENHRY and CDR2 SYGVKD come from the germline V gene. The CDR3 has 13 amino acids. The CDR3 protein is CAIGQGTTGELFF. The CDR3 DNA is TGTGCCATCGGCCAGGGGACCACCGGGGAGCTGTTTTTT.

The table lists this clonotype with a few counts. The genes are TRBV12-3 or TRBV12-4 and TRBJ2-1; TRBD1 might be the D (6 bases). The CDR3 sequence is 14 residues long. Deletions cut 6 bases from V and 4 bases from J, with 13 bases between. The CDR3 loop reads CASRNYREYNEQFF. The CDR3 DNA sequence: TGTGCCAGCAGGAATTACAGGGAGTACAATGAGCAGTTCTTC.

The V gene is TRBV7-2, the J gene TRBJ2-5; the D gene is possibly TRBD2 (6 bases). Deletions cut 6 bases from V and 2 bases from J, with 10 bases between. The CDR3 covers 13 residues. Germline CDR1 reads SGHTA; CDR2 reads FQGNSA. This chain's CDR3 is CASREAGQETQYF. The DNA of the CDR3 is TGTGCCAGCAGGGAGGCGGGACAAGAGACCCAGTACTTC.

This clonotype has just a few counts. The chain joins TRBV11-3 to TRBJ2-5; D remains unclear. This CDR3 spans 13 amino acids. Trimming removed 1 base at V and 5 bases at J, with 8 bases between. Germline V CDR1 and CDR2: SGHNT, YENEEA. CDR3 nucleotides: TGTGCCAGCAGCTTAGGCGAAGGGGAGACCCAGTACTTC. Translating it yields CASSLGEGETQYF.

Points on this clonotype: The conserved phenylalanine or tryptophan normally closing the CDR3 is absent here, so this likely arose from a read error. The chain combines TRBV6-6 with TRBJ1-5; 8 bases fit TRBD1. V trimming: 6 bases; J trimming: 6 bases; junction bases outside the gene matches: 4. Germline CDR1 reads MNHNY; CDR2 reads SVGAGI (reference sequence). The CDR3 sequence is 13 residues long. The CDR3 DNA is TGTGCCAGCAGACAACAGGGGGGTCAGCCCCAGCATTTG. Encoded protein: CASRQQGGQPQHL.

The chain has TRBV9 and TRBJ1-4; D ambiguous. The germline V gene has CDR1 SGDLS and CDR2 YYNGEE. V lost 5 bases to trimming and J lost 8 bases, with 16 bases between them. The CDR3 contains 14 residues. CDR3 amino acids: CASSPETREEKLFF. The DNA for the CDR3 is TGTGCCAGCAGTCCGGAGACGAGGGAGGAAAAACTGTTTTTT.

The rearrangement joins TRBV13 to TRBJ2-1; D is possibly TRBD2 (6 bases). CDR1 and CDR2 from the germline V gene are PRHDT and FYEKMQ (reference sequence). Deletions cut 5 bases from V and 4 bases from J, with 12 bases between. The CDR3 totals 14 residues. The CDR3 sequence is CASSAGLKYNEQFF. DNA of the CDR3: TGTGCCAGCAGCGCGGGACTCAAGTACAATGAGCAGTTCTTC.

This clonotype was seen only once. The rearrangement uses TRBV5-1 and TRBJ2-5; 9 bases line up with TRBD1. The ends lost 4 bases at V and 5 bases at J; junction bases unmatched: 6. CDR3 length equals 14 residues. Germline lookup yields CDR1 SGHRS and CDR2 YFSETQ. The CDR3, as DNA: TGCGCCAGCAGCGGCGGGACAGGGTGGGAGACCCAGTACTTC. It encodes CASSGGTGWETQYF.

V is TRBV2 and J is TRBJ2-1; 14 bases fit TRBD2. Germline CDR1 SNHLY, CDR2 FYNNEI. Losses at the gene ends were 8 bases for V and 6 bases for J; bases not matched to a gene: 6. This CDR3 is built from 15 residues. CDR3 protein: CASGGLAGVFNEQFF. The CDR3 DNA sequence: TGTGCCAGCGGGGGACTAGCGGGAGTGTTCAATGAGCAGTTCTTC.

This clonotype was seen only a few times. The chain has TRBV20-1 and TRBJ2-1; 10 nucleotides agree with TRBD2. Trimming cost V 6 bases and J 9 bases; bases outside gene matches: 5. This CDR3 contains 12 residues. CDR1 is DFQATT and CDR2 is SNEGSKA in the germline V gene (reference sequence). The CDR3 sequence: CSAEGLASEQFF. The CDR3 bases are TGCAGTGCGGAGGGACTAGCGAGTGAGCAGTTCTTC.

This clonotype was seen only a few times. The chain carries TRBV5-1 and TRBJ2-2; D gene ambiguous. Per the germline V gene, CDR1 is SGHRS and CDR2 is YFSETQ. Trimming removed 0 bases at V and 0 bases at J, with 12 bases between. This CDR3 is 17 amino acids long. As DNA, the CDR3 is TGCGCCAGCAGCTTGGCCTCCCTCGGCCCGAACACCGGGGAGCTGTTTTTT. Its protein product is CASSLASLGPNTGELFF. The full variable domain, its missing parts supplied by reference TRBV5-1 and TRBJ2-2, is KAGVTQTPRYLIKTRGQQVTLSCSPISGHRSVSWYQQTPGQGLQFLFEYFSETQRNKGNFPGRFSGRQFSNSRSEMNVSTLELGDSALYLCASSLASLGPNTGELFFGEGSRLTVL.

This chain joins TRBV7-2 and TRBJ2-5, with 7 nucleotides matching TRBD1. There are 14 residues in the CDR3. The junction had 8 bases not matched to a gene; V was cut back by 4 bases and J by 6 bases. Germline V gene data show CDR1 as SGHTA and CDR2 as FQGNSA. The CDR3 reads CASSSPTGTKTQYF. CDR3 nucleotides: TGTGCCAGCAGCTCCCCGACAGGGACGAAGACCCAGTACTTC. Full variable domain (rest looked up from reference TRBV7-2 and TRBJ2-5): GAGVSQSPSNKVTEKGKDVELRCDPISGHTALYWYRQSLGQGLEFLIYFQGNSAPDKSGLPSDRFSAERTGGSVSTLTIQRTQQEDSAVYLCASSSPTGTKTQYFGPGTRLLVL.

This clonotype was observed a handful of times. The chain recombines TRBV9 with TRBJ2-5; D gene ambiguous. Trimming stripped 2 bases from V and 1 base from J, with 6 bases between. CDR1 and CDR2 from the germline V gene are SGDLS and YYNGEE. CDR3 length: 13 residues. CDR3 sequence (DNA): TGTGCCAGCAGCGTCATACCCCAAGAGACCCAGTACTTC. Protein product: CASSVIPQETQYF.

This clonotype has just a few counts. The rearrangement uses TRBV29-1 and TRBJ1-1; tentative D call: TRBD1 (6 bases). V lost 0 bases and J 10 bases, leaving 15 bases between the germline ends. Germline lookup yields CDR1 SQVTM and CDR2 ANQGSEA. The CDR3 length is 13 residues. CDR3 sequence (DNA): TGCAGCGTTGAAGATAGGCCGGGACAATCAGCTTTCTTT. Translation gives CSVEDRPGQSAFF.

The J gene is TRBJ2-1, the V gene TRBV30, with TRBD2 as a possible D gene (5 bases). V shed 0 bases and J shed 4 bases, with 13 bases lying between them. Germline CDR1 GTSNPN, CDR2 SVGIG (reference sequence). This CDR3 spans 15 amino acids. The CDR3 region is CAWSVLASLYNEQFF. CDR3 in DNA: TGTGCCTGGAGTGTATTGGCTAGCCTATACAATGAGCAGTTCTTC.

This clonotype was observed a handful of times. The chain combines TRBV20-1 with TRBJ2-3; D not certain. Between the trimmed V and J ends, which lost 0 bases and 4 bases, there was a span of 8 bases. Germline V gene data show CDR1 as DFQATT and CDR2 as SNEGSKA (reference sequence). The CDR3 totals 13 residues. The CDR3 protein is CSARDPLPDTQYF. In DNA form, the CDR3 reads TGCAGTGCTAGAGATCCCCTCCCAGATACGCAGTATTTT.

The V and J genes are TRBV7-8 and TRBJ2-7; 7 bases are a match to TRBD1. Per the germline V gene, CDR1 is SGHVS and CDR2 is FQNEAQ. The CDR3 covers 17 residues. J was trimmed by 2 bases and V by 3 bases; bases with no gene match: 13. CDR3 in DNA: TGTGCCAGCAGCTTCCAAACCCCGGGACAGCTTCCCTACGAGCAGTACGTC. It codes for CASSFQTPGQLPYEQYV.

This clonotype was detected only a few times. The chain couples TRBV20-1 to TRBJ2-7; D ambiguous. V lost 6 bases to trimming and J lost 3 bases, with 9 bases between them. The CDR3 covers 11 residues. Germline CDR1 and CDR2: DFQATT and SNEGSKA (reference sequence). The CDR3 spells CSAALSYEQYF. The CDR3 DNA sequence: TGCAGTGCCGCTCTGAGCTACGAGCAGTACTTC.

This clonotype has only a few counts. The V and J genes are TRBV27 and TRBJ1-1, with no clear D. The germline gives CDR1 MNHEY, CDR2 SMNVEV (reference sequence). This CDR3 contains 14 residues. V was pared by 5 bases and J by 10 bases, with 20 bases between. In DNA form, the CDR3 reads TGTGCCAGCAGTCCAATCTCGACTGTATTGGCAGCTTTCTTT. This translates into CASSPISTVLAAFF.

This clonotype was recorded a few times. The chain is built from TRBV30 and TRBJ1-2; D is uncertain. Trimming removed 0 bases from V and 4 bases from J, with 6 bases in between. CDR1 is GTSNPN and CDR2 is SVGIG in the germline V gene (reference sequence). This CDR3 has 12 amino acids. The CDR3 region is CAWSVRSYGYTF. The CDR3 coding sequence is TGTGCCTGGAGTGTAAGATCCTATGGCTACACCTTC.

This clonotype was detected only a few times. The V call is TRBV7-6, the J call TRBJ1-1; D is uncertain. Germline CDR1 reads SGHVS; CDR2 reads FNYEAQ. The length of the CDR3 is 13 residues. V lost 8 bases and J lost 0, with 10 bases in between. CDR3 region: CASGTDMNTEAFF. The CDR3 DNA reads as TGTGCCAGCGGAACAGACATGAACACTGAAGCTTTCTTT.

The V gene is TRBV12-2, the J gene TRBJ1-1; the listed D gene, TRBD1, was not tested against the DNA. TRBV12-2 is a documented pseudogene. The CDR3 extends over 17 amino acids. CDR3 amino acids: CASRQGLGVERCTEAFF. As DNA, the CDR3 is TGTGCAAGTCGCCAAGGGCTGGGGGTTGAGAGGTGCACTGAAGCTTTCTTT.

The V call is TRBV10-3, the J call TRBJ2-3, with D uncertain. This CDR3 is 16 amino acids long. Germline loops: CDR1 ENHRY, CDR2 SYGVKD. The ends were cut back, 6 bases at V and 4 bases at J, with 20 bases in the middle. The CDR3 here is CAIRGKVGFGADTQYF. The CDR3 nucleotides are TGTGCCATCAGGGGGAAGGTGGGATTTGGCGCAGATACGCAGTATTTT.

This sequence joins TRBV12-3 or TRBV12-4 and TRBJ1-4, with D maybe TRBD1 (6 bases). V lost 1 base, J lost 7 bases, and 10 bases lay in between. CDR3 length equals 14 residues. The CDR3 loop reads CASSLVDSAEKLFF. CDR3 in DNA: TGTGCCAGCAGTTTAGTGGACAGCGCTGAAAAACTGTTTTTT.

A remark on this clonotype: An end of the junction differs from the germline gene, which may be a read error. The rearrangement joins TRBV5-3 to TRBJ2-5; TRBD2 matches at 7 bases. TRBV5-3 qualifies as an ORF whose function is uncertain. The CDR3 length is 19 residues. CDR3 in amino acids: CARSTTTTGTTPSGESQYF. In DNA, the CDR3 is TGTGCCAGAAGCACGACCACAACCGGGACTACCCCTTCGGGAGAGAGCCAGTACTTC.

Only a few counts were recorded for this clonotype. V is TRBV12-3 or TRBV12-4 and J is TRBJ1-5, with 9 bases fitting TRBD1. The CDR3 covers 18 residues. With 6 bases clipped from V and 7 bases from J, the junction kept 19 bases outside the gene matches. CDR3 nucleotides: TGTGCCAGCAGCCCTAACCCCCAACCCGGGACAGGGAACCAGCCCCAGCATTTT. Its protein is CASSPNPQPGTGNQPQHF.

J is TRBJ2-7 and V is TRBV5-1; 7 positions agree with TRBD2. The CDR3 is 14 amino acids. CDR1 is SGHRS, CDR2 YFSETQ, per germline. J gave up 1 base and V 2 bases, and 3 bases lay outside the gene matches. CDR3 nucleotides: TGCGCCAGCAGCTTATGGGGGGGGTCCTACGAGCAGTACGTC. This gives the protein CASSLWGGSYEQYV.

As DNA, the CDR3 is TGTGCCAGCAGTCCCAGGACAGTTAACTATGGCTACACCTTC. This gives the protein CASSPRTVNYGYTF. The chain joins TRBV6-1 to TRBJ1-2; TRBD1 might be the D (6 bases). V lost 5 bases and J lost 1, with 11 bases in between. Germline loops: CDR1 MNHNS, CDR2 SASEGT. This CDR3 spans 14 amino acids.

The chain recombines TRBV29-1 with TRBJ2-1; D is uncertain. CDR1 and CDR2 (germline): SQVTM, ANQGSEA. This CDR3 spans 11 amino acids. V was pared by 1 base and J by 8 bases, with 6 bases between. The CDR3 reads CSVEVLDEQFF. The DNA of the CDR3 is TGCAGCGTTGAAGTTCTCGATGAGCAGTTCTTC.